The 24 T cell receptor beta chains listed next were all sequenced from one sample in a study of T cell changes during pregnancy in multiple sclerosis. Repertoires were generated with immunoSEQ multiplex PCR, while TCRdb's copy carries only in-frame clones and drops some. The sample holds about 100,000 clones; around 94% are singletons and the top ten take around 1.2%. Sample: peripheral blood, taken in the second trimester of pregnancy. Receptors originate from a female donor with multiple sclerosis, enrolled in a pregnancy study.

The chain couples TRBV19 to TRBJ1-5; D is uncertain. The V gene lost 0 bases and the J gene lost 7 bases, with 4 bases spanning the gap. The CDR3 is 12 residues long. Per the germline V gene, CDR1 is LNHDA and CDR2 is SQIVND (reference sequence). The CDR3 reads CASSIDLQPQHF. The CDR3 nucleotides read TGTGCCAGTAGTATAGATCTCCAGCCCCAGCATTTT.

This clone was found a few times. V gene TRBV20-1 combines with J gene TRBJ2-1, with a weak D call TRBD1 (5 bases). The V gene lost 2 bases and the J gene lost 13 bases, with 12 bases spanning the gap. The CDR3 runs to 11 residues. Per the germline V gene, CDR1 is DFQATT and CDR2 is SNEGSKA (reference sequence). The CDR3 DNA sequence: TGCAGTGCTAGACGAACAGGTCCACAGTTCTTC. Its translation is CSARRTGPQFF.

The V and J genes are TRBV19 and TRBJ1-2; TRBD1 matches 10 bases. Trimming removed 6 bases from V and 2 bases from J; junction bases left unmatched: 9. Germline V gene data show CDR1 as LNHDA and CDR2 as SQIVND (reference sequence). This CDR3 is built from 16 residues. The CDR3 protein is CASSHGDRGLNYGYTF. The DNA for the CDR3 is TGTGCCAGTAGCCATGGAGACAGGGGGCTCAACTATGGCTACACCTTC. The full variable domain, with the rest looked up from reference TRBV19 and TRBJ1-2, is DGGITQSPKYLFRKEGQNVTLSCEQNLNHDAMYWYRQDPGQGLRLIYYSQIVNDFQKGDIAEGYSVSREKKESFPLTVTSAQKNPTAFYLCASSHGDRGLNYGYTFGSGTRLTVV.

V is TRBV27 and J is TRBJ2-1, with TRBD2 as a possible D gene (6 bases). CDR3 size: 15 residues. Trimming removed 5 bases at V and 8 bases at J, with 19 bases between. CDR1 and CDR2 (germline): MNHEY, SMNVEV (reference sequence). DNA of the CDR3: TGTGCCAGCAGTCCCCACCGGGAGCTTCTCTATGAGCAGTTCTTC. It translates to CASSPHRELLYEQFF.

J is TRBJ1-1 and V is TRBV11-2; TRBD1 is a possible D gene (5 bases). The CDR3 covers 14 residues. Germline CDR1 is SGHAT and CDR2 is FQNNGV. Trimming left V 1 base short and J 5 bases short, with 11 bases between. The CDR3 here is CASSLGTGETEAFF. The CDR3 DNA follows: TGTGCCAGCAGCTTAGGGACGGGGGAAACTGAAGCTTTCTTT.

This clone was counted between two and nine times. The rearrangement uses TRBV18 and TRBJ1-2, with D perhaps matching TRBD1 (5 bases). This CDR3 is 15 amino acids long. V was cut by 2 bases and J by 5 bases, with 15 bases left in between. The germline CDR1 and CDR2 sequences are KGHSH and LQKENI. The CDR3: CASSPELQASYGYTF. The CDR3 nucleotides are TGTGCCAGCTCACCAGAATTACAGGCCTCATATGGCTACACCTTC.

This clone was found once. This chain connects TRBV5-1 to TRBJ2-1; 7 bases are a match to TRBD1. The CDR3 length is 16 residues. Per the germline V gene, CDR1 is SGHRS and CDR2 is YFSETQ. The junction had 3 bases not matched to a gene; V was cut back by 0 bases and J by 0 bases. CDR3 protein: CASSLVGTVSYNEQFF. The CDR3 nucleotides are TGCGCCAGCAGCTTGGTGGGGACAGTCTCCTACAATGAGCAGTTCTTC.

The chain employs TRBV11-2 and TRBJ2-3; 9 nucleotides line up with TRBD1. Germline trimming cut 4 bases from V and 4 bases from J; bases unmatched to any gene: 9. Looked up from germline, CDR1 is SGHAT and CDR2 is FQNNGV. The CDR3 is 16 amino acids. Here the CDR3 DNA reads TGTGCCAGCAGCTATACAGGGGGCGGGTCGGCAGATACGCAGTATTTT. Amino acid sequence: CASSYTGGGSADTQYF.

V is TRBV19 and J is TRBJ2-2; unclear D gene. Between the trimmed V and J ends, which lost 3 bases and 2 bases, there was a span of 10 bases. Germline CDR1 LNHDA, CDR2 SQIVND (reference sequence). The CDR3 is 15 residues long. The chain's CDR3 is CASSIDSPNTGELFF. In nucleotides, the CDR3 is TGTGCCAGTAGTATTGACTCTCCTAACACCGGGGAGCTGTTTTTT.

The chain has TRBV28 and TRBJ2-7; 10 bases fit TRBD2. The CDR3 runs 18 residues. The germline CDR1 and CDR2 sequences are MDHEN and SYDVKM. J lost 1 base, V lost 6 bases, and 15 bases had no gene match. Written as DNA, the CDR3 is TGTGCCAGCAGACCTAGGACTAGCGGAATAGATAGTTCCTACGAGCAGTACTTC. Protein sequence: CASRPRTSGIDSSYEQYF.

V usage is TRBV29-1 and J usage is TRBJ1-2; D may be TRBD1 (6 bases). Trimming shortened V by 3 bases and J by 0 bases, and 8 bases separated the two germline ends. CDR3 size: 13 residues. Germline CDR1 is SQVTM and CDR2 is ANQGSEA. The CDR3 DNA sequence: TGCAGCGTTGAGGACAGTCCTAACTATGGCTACACCTTC. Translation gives CSVEDSPNYGYTF.

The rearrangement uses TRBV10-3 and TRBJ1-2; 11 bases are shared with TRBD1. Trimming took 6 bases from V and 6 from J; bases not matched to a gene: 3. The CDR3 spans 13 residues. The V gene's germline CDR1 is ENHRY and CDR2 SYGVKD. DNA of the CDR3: TGTGCCATCAGCGGACAGGGGGCAAATGGCTACACCTTC. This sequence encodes CAISGQGANGYTF.

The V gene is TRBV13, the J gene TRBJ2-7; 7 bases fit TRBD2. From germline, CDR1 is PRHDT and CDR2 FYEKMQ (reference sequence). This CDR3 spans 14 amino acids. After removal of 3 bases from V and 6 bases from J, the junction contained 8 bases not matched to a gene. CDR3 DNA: TGTGCCAGCAGCTTGGGACTACTGCTTGGCGAGCAGTACTTC. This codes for CASSLGLLLGEQYF.

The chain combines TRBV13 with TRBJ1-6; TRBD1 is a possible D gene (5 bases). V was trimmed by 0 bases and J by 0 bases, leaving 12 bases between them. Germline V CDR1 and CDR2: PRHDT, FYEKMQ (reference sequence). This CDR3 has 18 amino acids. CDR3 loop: CASSLGVGPSSYNSPLHF. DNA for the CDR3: TGTGCCAGCAGCTTAGGAGTGGGGCCAAGCTCCTATAATTCACCCCTCCACTTT.

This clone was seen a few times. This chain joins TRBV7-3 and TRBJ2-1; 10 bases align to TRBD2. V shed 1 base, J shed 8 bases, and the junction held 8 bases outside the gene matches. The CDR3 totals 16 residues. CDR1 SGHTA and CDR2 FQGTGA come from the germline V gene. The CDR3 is CASSLITASGSDEQFF. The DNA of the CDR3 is TGTGCCAGCAGCTTAATTACGGCTAGCGGGAGCGATGAGCAGTTCTTC.

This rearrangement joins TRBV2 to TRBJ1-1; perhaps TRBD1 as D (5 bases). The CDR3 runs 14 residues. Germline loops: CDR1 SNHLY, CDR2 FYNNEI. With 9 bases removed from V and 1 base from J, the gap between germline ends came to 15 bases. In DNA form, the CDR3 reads TGTGCCAGTCAGCCGGGACTGGCGAACACTGAAGCTTTCTTT. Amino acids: CASQPGLANTEAFF.

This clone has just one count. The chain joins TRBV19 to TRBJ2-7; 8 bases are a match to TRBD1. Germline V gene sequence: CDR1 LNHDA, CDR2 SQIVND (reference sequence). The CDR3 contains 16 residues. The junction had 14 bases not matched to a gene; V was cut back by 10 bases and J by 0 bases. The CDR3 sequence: CATRWRTGGSSYEQYF. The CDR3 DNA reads TGTGCCACCCGCTGGAGAACAGGGGGATCCTCCTACGAGCAGTACTTC.

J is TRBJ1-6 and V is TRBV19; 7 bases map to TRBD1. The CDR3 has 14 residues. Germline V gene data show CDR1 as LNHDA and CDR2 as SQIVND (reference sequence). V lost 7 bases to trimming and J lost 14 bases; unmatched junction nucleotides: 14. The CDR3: CASTRDSDFEALHF. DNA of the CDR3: TGTGCCAGTACTCGGGACAGTGACTTTGAAGCCCTCCACTTT. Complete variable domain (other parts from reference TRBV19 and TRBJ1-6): DGGITQSPKYLFRKEGQNVTLSCEQNLNHDAMYWYRQDPGQGLRLIYYSQIVNDFQKGDIAEGYSVSREKKESFPLTVTSAQKNPTAFYLCASTRDSDFEALHFGNGTRLTVT.

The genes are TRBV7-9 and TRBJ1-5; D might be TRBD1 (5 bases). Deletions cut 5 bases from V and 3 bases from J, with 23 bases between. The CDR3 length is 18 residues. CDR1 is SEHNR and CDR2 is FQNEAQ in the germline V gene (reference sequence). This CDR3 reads CASSGRGARVGHNQPQHF. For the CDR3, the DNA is TGTGCCAGCAGCGGACGCGGGGCTAGGGTAGGACACAATCAGCCCCAGCATTTT.

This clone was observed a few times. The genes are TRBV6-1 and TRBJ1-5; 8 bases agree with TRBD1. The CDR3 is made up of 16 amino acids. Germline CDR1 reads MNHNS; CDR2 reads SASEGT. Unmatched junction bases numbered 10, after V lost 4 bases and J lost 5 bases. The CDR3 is CASSADWDRRDQPQHF. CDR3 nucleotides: TGTGCCAGCAGTGCCGACTGGGACAGGCGGGATCAGCCCCAGCATTTT.

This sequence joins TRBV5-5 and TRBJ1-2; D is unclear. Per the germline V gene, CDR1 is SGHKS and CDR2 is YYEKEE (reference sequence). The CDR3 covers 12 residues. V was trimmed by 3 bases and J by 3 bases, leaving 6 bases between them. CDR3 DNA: TGTGCCAGCAGCTCCGAGTACTATGGCTACACCTTC. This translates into CASSSEYYGYTF.

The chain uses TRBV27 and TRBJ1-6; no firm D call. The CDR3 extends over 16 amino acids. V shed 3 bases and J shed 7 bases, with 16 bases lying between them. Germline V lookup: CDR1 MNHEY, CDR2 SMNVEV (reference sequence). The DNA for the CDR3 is TGTGCCAGCAGTTTTTTATCGGGGAGTTCCAATTCACCCCTCCACTTT. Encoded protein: CASSFLSGSSNSPLHF.

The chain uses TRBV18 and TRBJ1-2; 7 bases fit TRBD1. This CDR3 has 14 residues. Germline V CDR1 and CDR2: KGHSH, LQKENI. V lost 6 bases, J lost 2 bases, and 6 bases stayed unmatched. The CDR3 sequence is CASSLGTDNYGYTF. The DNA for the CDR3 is TGTGCCAGCTCCCTCGGGACAGACAACTATGGCTACACCTTC.

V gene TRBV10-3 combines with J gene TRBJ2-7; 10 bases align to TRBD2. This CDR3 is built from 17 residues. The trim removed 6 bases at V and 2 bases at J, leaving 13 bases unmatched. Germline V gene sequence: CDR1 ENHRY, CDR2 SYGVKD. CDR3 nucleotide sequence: TGTGCCATCAGAGGGCAGGGGTTAGCGGGAGGACCCTACGAGCAGTACTTC. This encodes CAIRGQGLAGGPYEQYF.